Only a few counts were recorded for the clone carrying this T cell receptor beta chain. The PCR employed 60 Vbeta primers together with 13 Jbeta primers. Assay used: immunoSEQ multiplex PCR; TCRdb lists only in-frame clones, some missing. The sample holds around 33,000 clones, roughly 76% seen once. Trimming cost V 6 bases and J 16 bases; bases outside gene matches: 9. The CDR3 spans 11 residues. Germline V gene lookup returns CDR1 MDHEN and CDR2 SYDVKM. This specimen comes from a study of cytomegalovirus exposure and HLA in healthy donors. The chain carries TRBV28 and TRBJ2-1; 7 bases are shared with TRBD2. The origin of this receptor is a woman in her 30s in good health and CMV-seropositive. Sequenced material: PBMCs. Here the CDR3 DNA reads TGTGCCAGCAGCGGCGGGGGTCAGGGCTTCTTC. Amino acid sequence: CASSGGGQGFF.